Below, 3 T cell receptor beta chains from the same sample are listed, as sequenced in a study of T cell changes during pregnancy in multiple sclerosis. The method was immunoSEQ multiplex PCR; TCRdb's version includes in-frame clones alone and lacks a portion of them. The sample has under 50,000 clones, 92% seen once; the top ten hold around a quarter. This specimen was CD8+ T cells from peripheral blood mononuclear cells, taken before pregnancy. The receptors originated from a female donor with multiple sclerosis, enrolled in a pregnancy study.

This rearrangement joins TRBV10-2 to TRBJ2-5, with 9 bases matching TRBD1. J was trimmed by 3 bases and V by 6 bases; bases with no gene match: 8. Germline CDR1 WSHSY, CDR2 SAAADI. The CDR3 contains 15 residues. CDR3 coding DNA: TGCGCCAGCAGGGCCCCCGGGACAGGGAAAGAGACCCAGTACTTC. Amino acids: CASRAPGTGKETQYF.

The V and J genes are TRBV7-6 and TRBJ1-3; TRBD1 agrees at 7 bases. This CDR3 region has 15 residues. With 1 base clipped from V and 2 bases from J, the junction kept 2 bases outside the gene matches. CDR1 is SGHVS, CDR2 FNYEAQ, per germline. CDR3 protein: CASSLGQGAGNTIYF. As DNA, the CDR3 is TGTGCCAGCAGCTTAGGTCAGGGGGCTGGAAACACCATATATTTT.

This clone was recorded once. J is TRBJ2-7 and V is TRBV14, with TRBD1 matching over 8 bases. J gave up 3 bases and V 1 base, and 5 bases lay outside the gene matches. CDR3 size: 15 residues. Germline V gene lookup returns CDR1 SGHDN and CDR2 FVKESK. For the CDR3, the DNA is TGTGCCAGCAGCCAAGTTGGACAGGGCAACTACGAGCAGTACTTC. Amino acid sequence: CASSQVGQGNYEQYF.